Here is one TCR beta chain with its context. What it binds is unknown. The sample comes from a study of cytomegalovirus exposure and HLA in healthy donors. The overall study: As an earlier analysis found, 150 million to 200 million T cells yielded about 120 million unique TCR beta sequences. Around 80 million unique TCRs from HLA-typed donors were held in an early data release. Study-wide findings and caveats: Several of the most significant clusters appeared linked to common viral pathogens, based on a later analysis.

A multiplex PCR was run with 60 Vbeta primers and 13 Jbeta primers. The data were produced by immunoSEQ multiplex PCR, yet TCRdb's version contains in-frame clones alone and is incomplete. This table holds approximately 77,000 clones, about 79% found once. V was clipped by 4 bases and J by 13 bases, with 21 bases between them. Germline CDR1 SGHTA, CDR2 FQGNSA. This CDR3 spans 14 amino acids. The sequencing input was PBMCs. This chain uses TRBV7-2 with TRBJ2-3, with D unclear. This receptor was obtained from a woman in her thirties or forties in good health and CMV-seronegative. The CDR3 DNA is TGTGCCAGCAGCTCTTTGGTGGCCGACTCGCAAGAGTATTTT. This codes for CASSSLVADSQEYF.